What follows are 4 T cell receptor beta chains derived from one specimen sequenced in a study of OX40 agonist ivuxolimab in advanced cancers. Library preparation employed the immunoSEQ multiplex PCR assay. Here the immuneACCESS table is served through TCRdb, limited to in-frame sequences with V and J called. Missing clones are a known gap in these copies; in checked studies unresolved V genes cover under half, and the rest lacks a known reason. This sample comprises about 120,000 clones, 80% to 90% of them detected only once. Of the sample, about 0.55% is held by the ten largest clones. The sequencing used CD4+ or CD8+ T cells sorted from blood, collected in a trial of the OX40 agonist ivuxolimab. All receptors come from an adult with an advanced solid tumor such as melanoma, head and neck, liver or kidney cancer.

A word on this clone: Other DNA sequences from this sample encode an identical CDR3 as well. The chain has TRBV2 and TRBJ1-4; TRBD1 aligns across 11 bases. Germline V lookup: CDR1 SNHLY, CDR2 FYNNEI. V shed 3 bases, J shed 8 bases, and the junction held 2 bases outside the gene matches. This CDR3 contains 14 residues. The CDR3 here is CASSEGQGGEKLFF. The CDR3 bases are TGTGCCAGCAGTGAGGGACAGGGGGGGGAAAAACTGTTTTTT.

The CDR3 here is CASSPQTGTNSPLHF. CDR3 nucleotides: TGTGCCAGCTCACCACAAACAGGGACTAATTCACCCCTCCACTTT. This chain connects TRBV18 to TRBJ1-6, with D perhaps TRBD1 (6 bases). V was pared by 1 base and J by 6 bases, with 10 bases between. Germline V gene data show CDR1 as KGHSH and CDR2 as LQKENI. CDR3 length: 15 residues.

The chain recombines TRBV28 with TRBJ1-5, with D uncertain. The CDR3 length is 12 residues. V gave up 7 bases and J gave up 1 base, with 5 bases separating them. Germline V CDR1 and CDR2: MDHEN, SYDVKM. The CDR3 sequence is CASKTSNQPQHF. The CDR3 bases are TGTGCCAGCAAGACGAGCAATCAGCCCCAGCATTTT.

This rearrangement joins TRBV5-6 to TRBJ2-7; D gene unclear. This CDR3 is built from 13 residues. Trimming pared 6 bases from V and 2 bases from J, leaving 12 bases between. Germline values: CDR1 SGHDT, CDR2 YYEEEE. The CDR3: CASNRGMAYEQYF. The CDR3 DNA is TGTGCCAGCAACCGTGGCATGGCCTACGAGCAGTACTTC.